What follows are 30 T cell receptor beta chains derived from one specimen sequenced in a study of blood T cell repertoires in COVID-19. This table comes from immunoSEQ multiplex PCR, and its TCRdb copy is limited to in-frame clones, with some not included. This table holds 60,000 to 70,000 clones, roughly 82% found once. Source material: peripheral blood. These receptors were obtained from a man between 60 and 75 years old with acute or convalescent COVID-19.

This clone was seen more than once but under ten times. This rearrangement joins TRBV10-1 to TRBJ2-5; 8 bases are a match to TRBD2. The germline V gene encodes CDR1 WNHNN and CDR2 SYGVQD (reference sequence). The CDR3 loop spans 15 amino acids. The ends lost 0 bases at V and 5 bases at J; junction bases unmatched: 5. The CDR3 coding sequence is TGCGCCAGCAGTGAGTCGACTGCGGGGGGCGAGACCCAGTACTTC. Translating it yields CASSESTAGGETQYF.

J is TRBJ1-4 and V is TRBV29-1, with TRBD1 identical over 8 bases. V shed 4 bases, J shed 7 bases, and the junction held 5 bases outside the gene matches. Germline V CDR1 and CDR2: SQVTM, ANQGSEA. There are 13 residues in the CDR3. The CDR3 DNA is TGCAGCGTTGCCGGACAGGGAGGTGAAAAACTGTTTTTT. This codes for CSVAGQGGEKLFF.

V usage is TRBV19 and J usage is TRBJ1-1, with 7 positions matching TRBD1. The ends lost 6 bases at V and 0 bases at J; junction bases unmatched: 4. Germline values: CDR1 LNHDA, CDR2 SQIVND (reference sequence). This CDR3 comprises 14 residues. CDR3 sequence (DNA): TGTGCCAGTAGCCAGGGGGGAGTGAACACTGAAGCTTTCTTT. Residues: CASSQGGVNTEAFF.

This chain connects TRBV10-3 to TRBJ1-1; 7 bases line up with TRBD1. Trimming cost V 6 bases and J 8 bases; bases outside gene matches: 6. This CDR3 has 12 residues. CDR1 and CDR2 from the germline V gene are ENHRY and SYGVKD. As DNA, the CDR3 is TGTGCCATCAGCCAATCGGACAGGGAAGCTTTCTTT. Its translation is CAISQSDREAFF.

The CDR3 region has the DNA TGTGCCAGCAGCTTAAGGCGGGGGGCCAAAAACATTCAGTACTTC. Amino acids: CASSLRRGAKNIQYF. V gene TRBV11-2 combines with J gene TRBJ2-4; 7 bases match TRBD2. Germline CDR1 is SGHAT and CDR2 is FQNNGV. CDR3 length: 15 amino acids. V was pared by 2 bases and J by 1 base, with 2 bases of the junction left unmatched.

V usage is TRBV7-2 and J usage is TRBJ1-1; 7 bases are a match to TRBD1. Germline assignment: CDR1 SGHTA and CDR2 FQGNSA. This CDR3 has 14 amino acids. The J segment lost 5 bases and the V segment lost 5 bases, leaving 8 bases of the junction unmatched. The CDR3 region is CASSQQGYLTEAFF. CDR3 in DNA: TGTGCCAGCAGCCAACAGGGGTACCTGACTGAAGCTTTCTTT. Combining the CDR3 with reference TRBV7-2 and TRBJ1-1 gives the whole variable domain GAGVSQSPSNKVTEKGKDVELRCDPISGHTALYWYRQSLGQGLEFLIYFQGNSAPDKSGLPSDRFSAERTGGSVSTLTIQRTQQEDSAVYLCASSQQGYLTEAFFGQGTRLTVV.

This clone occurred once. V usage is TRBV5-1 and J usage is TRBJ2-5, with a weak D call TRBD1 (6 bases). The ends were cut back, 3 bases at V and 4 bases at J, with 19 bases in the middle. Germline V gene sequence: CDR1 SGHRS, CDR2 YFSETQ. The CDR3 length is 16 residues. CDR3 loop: CASSSAGTPTGETQYF. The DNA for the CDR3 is TGCGCCAGCAGCTCGGCCGGGACACCCACCGGAGAGACCCAGTACTTC.

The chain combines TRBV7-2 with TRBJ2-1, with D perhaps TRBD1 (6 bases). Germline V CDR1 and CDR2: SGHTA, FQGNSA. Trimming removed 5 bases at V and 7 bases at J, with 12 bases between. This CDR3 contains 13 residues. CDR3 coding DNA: TGTGCCAGCAGCCAAATGGGACAAAATGAGCAGTTCTTC. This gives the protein CASSQMGQNEQFF.

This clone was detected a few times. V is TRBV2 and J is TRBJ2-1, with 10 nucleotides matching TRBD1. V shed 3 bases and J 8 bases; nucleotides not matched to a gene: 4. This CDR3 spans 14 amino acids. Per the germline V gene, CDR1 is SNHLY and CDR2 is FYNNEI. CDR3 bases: TGTGCCAGCAGTGAGGACAGGGGGAACGATGAGCAGTTCTTC. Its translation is CASSEDRGNDEQFF.

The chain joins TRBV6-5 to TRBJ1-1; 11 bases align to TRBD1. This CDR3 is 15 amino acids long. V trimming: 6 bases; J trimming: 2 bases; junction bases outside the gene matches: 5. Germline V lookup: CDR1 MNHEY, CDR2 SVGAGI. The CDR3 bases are TGTGCCAGCAGCGGGACAGGGGGTCCCAACACTGAAGCTTTCTTT. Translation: CASSGTGGPNTEAFF.

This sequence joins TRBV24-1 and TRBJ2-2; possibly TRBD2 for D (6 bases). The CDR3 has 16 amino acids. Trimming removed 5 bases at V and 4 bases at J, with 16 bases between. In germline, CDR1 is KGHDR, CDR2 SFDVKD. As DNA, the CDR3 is TGTGCCACCAGTGCCGGCGGGGCCAAGGGCACCGGGGAGCTGTTTTTT. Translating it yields CATSAGGAKGTGELFF.

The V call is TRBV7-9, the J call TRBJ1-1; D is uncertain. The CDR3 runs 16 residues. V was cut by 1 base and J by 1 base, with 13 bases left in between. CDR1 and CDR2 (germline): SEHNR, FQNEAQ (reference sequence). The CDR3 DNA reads TGTGCCAGCAGCTTAGGTGGTGGTTGGAGGAACACTGAAGCTTTCTTT. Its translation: CASSLGGGWRNTEAFF.

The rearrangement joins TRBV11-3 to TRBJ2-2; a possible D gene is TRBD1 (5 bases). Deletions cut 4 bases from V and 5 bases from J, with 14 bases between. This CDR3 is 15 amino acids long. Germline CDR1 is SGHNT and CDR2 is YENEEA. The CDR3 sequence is CASSYTTGRTGELFF. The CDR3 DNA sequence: TGTGCCAGCAGCTACACTACAGGACGAACCGGGGAGCTGTTTTTT.

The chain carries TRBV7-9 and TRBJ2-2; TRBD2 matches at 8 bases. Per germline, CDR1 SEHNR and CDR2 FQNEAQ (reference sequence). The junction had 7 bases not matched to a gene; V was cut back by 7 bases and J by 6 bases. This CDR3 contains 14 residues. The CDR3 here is CASTPGGGPGELFF. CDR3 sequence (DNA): TGTGCCAGCACCCCCGGGGGGGGCCCCGGGGAGCTGTTTTTT.

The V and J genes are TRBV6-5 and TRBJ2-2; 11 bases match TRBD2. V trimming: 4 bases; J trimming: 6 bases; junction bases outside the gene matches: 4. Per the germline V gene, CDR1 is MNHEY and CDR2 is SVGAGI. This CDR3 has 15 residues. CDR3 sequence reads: CASSSSGGRAGELFF. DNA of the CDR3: TGTGCCAGCAGTTCTAGCGGGGGGAGGGCCGGGGAGCTGTTTTTT.

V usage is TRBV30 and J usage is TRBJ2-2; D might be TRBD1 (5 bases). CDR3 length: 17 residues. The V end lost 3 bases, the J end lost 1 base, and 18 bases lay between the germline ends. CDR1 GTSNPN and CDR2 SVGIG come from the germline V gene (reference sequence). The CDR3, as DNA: TGTGCCTGGAGGGCAATCAGAGCCAGGGTGAACACCGGGGAGCTGTTTTTT. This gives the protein CAWRAIRARVNTGELFF.

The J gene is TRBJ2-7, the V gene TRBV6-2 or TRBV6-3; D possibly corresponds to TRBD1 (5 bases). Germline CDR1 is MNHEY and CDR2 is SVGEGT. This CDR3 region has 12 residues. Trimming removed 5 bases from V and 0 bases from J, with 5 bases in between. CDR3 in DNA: TGTGCCAGCAGTGGGGCCTCCTACGAGCAGTACTTC. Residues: CASSGASYEQYF.

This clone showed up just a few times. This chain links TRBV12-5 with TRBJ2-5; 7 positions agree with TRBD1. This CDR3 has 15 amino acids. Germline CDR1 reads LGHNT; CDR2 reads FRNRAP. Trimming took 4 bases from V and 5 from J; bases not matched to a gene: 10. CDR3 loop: CASGSAGTERETQYF. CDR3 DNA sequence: TGTGCTAGTGGTTCAGCCGGGACAGAGAGGGAGACCCAGTACTTC. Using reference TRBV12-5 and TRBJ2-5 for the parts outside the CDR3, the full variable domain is DARVTQTPRHKVTEMGQEVTMRCQPILGHNTVFWYRQTMMQGLELLAYFRNRAPLDDSGMPKDRFSAEMPDATLATLKIQPSEPRDSAVYFCASGSAGTERETQYFGPGTRLLVL.

The CDR3: CASSVSQGGYTF. CDR3 DNA: TGTGCCAGCAGCGTTAGTCAGGGCGGCTACACCTTC. The chain employs TRBV7-9 and TRBJ1-2, with D maybe TRBD1 (5 bases). V shed 5 bases and J shed 8 bases, with 12 bases lying between them. The CDR3 is 12 amino acids. CDR1 SEHNR and CDR2 FQNEAQ come from the germline V gene (reference sequence).

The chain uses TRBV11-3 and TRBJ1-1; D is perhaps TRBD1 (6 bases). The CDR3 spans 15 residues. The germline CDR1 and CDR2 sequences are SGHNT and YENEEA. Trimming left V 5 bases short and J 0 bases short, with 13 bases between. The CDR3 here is CASSLTSGVNTEAFF. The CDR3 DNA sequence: TGTGCCAGCAGCCTTACCTCAGGGGTGAACACTGAAGCTTTCTTT. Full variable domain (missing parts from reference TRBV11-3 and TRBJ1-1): EAGVVQSPRYKIIEKKQPVAFWCNPISGHNTLYWYLQNLGQGPELLIRYENEEAVDDSQLPKDRFSAERLKGVDSTLKIQPAELGDSAVYLCASSLTSGVNTEAFFGQGTRLTVV.

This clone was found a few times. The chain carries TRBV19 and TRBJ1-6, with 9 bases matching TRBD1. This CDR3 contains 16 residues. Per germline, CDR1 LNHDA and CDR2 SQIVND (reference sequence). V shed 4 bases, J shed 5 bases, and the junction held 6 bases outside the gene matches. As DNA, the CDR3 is TGTGCCAGTAGTACAAGAAGGACAGGGGATAATTCACCCCTCCACTTT. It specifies CASSTRRTGDNSPLHF.

CDR3 in DNA: TGTGCCAGCAGTTTATCAAGGGGCCCCGGGGAGCTGTTTTTT. Translation: CASSLSRGPGELFF. The rearrangement joins TRBV27 to TRBJ2-2, with D tentatively TRBD1 (5 bases). Germline values: CDR1 MNHEY, CDR2 SMNVEV (reference sequence). The V end lost 0 bases, the J end lost 6 bases, and 8 bases lay between the germline ends. This CDR3 has 14 amino acids.

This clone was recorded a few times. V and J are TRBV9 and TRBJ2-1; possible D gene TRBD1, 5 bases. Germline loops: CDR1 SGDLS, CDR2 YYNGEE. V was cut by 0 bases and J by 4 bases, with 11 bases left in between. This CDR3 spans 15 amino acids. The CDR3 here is CASSVDGAEYNEQFF. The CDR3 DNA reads TGTGCCAGCAGCGTAGATGGGGCGGAATACAATGAGCAGTTCTTC.

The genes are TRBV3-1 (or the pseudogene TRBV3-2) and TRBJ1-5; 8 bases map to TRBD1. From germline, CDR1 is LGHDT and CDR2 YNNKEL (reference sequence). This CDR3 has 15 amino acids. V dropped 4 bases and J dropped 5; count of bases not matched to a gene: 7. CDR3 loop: CASSPSDREHQPQHF. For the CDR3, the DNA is TGTGCCAGCAGCCCGTCGGACAGGGAACATCAGCCCCAGCATTTT.

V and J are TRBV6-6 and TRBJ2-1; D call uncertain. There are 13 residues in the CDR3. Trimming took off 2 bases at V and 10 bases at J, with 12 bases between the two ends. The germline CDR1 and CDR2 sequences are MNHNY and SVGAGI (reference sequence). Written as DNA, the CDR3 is TGTGCCAGCAGTTACGGCGGCTGGCCGGAGCAGTTCTTC. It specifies CASSYGGWPEQFF.

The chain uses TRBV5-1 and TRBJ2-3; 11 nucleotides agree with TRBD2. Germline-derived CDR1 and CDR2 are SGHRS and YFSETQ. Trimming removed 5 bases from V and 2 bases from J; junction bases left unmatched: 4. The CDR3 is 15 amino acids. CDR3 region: CASRLAGVITDTQYF. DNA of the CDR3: TGCGCCAGCAGACTAGCGGGGGTCATCACAGATACGCAGTATTTT.

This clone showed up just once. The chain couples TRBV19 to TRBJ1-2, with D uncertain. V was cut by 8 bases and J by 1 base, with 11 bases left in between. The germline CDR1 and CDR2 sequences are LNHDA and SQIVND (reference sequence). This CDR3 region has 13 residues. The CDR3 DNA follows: TGTGCCAGTTCTCAGGTCGGTAACTATGGCTACACCTTC. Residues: CASSQVGNYGYTF.

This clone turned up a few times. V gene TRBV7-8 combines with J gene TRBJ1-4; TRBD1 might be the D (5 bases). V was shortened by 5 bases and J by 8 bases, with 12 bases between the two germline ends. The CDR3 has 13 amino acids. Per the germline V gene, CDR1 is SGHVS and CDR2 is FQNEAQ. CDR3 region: CASSRGLLEKLFF. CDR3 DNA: TGTGCCAGCAGCCGGGGCCTCCTCGAAAAACTGTTTTTT.

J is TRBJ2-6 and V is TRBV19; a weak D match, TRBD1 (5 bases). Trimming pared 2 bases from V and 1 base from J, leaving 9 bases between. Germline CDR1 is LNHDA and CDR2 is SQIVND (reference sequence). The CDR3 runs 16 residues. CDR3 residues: CASSIYRGSGANVLTF. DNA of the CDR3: TGTGCCAGTAGTATATATAGGGGTTCTGGGGCCAACGTCCTGACTTTC.

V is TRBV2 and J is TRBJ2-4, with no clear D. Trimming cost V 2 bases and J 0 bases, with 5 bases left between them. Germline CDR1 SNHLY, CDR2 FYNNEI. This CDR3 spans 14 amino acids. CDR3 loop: CASSEIVAKNIQYF. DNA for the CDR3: TGTGCCAGCAGTGAAATAGTAGCCAAAAACATTCAGTACTTC.